Listed below are T cell receptor beta chains from one sample, sequenced in a study of T-cell memory formation after mild COVID-19. TCRdb reprocessed the 5' RACE reads via MiXCR and lists one record per CDR3 protein. The table records under 550,000 distinct CDR3 sequences, roughly 18% of them present only once. Sequencing was performed on PBMCs or a T cell subset sorted from them (not recorded which). The receptors were sampled from an adult woman who had mild COVID-19 (a few samples of this study predate the infection). Cell type and time point are not known. The CDR3 runs from the conserved cysteine through the conserved F or W.

V: TRBV5-1
CDR3: CVVGLAGGPGSYNEQFF

V: TRBV2
CDR3: CASSLIDGGPKELFF

V: TRBV24-1
CDR3: CATSDPSSGGKYNEQFF

V: TRBV20-1
CDR3: CSARMGRNYGYTF

V: TRBV12-3/TRBV12-4
CDR3: CASSPWTGNEKLFF

V: TRBV7-8
CDR3: CASSDRAGYTF

V: TRBV4-3
CDR3: CASSQDTGSRGTDGYTF

V: TRBV20-1
CDR3: CSAILGSHEQYF

V: TRBV18
CDR3: CASSPRARDTQYF

V: TRBV6-6
CDR3: CARTSRFNNEQFF

V: TRBV27
CDR3: CASSFRNPFNQPQHF

V: TRBV29-1
CDR3: CSVEGTDLLYGYTF

V: TRBV20-1
CDR3: CSASGGGRGVFDEQFF

V: TRBV24-1
CDR3: CATSDPVAGRLNEQFF

V: TRBV4-3
CDR3: CASSSSLFYEQYF

V: TRBV20-1
CDR3: CSAPSGGGYTF

V: TRBV2
CDR3: CASSHGTGGNTEAFF

V: TRBV5-1
CDR3: CASSTGQLNTEAFF

V: TRBV5-1
CDR3: CASSTRRSDEKLFF

V: TRBV27
CDR3: CASSLLTVGGGLYGYTF

V: TRBV5-1
CDR3: CASSLVQAGDTQYF

V: TRBV5-6
CDR3: CASSSGGRNYGYTF

V: TRBV9
CDR3: CASSVGQGVYEQYF

V: TRBV20-1
CDR3: CSAPRPRGNTEAFF

V: TRBV5-1
CDR3: CASSLRPTDTQYF

V: TRBV6-5
CDR3: CASSSVFSYEQYF

V: TRBV5-1
CDR3: CASSPGAGGGYGYTF

V: TRBV20-1
CDR3: CSARPGRASTDTQYF

V: TRBV29-1
CDR3: CSVEDRRASYHEQFF

V: TRBV25-1
CDR3: CASRGAEGRNTEAFF

V: TRBV5-1
CDR3: CASSVLRGMGGNEQFF

V: TRBV11-3
CDR3: CASPGTDNTGELFF

V: TRBV25-1
CDR3: CASSEYPGREGADTQYF

V: TRBV3-1
CDR3: CASSQRARNSPLHF

V: TRBV4-2
CDR3: CASSTGATYEQYF

V: TRBV7-9
CDR3: CASSSGTGAPTDTQYF

V: TRBV12-5
CDR3: CASGLGTLGQYF

V: TRBV30
CDR3: CAWSGVAGHFGTQYF

V: TRBV7-3
CDR3: CASSLTAGLAGGTDTQYF

V: TRBV3-1
CDR3: CASSLSGGPGYTF

V: TRBV12-3/TRBV12-4
CDR3: CASSLALSGNEQYF

V: TRBV24-1
CDR3: CATSDFGPYNEQFF

V: TRBV27
CDR3: CASSSTPPGVNEKLFF

V: TRBV4-1
CDR3: CASSQDVGRGSYEQYF

V: TRBV7-9
CDR3: CASSLVLSGTGELFF

V: TRBV12-3/TRBV12-4
CDR3: CASSSVGREGNTIYF

V: TRBV4-1
CDR3: CASSQDNSGSYEQYF

V: TRBV30
CDR3: CAWSVLDSHSYEQYF